This T cell receptor (beta chain) was documented in a study of blood T cell repertoires in COVID-19. In the study overall: Acute and convalescent COVID-19 samples came from the United States, Italy and Spain. Nucleic acid was either cDNA or gDNA, and it came from T cells, B-cell-depleted T cells, or PBMCs.

Original analysis: Amplification of reference gene primers provided the estimated nucleated cell counts. Only in-frame clones appear in the TCRdb table, and some are missing; sequencing was by immunoSEQ multiplex PCR. V and J calls and clone size are those listed in that table; D and trimming were worked out from the DNA. The sample shows under 200,000 clones, 70% to 90% of them seen only once. This CDR3 spans 15 amino acids. CDR1 and CDR2 from the germline V gene are SGHTA and FQGTGA. Germline trimming cut 5 bases from V and 7 bases from J; bases unmatched to any gene: 11. The source is a man in his forties or fifties with active or convalescent COVID-19. Sequenced material: peripheral blood. The gene calls are TRBV7-3 and TRBJ1-2; 9 bases match TRBD1. CDR3 residues: CASSPTSQGAIGYTF. The CDR3 DNA sequence: TGTGCCAGCAGCCCTACCTCACAGGGGGCGATTGGCTACACCTTC.